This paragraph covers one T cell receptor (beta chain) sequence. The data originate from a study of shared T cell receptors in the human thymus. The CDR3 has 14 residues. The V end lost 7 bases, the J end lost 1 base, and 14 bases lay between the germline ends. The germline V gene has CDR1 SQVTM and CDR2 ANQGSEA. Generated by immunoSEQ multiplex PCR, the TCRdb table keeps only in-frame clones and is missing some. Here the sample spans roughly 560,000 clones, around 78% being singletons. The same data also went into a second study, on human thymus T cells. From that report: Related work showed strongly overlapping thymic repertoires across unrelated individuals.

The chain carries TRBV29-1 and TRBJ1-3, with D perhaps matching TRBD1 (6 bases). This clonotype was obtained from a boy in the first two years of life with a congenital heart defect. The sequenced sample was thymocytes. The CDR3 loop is CSAEGVASGNTIYF. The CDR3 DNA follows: TGCAGCGCCGAGGGGGTGGCTTCTGGAAACACCATATATTTT.